This entry features one TCR beta chain sequence. There is no known antigen for this receptor. Base qualities are missing; no much larger clone stands one base away. The CDR3 contains 15 residues, cysteine and phenylalanine counted. The DNA shown is the 45-base CDR3, in frame from base 1. Via the germline V gene (reference sequence), CDR1 is SGHKS and CDR2 YYEKEE. V is clipped by 4 bases and J by 1 base, and the sequence between their germline boundaries is 14 bases long. This sample is drawn from a study of blood T cell repertoires in COVID-19 (dated by TCRdb to the early 2020s). Turning to the overall study: Samples covering the acute and convalescent phases of COVID-19 were provided by collaborators in the United States, Italy and Spain. The material from the prospective study consisted of cDNA or gDNA derived from T cells, B-cell-depleted T cells, or PBMCs. Sample metadata almost always included a de-identified subject ID, COVID-19 status, age in years and sex. Samples came from the ongoing ImmuneRACE study (first 160 participants) plus 1,254 subjects from 6 global collaborators. A freely available public database, intended as a resource for researchers studying the immune response to SARS-CoV-2, is where the repertoires were released. Subjects who had been exposed to COVID-19, were actively infected with it, or had recovered from it provided the deeply sampled blood TCRbeta repertoires that made up the dataset. Where available, HLA class I and class II types were obtained from metadata supplied by the sample provider rather than from assay-based typing. What the authors observed across the whole study: The quantity of clinical and demographic metadata differed by source and by participant and was supplied without curation.

Each collaborating institution followed its own protocols to collect whole blood in K2EDTA tubes. Collaborator samples were shipped for TCRbeta analysis as frozen whole blood, isolated PBMCs, or DNA extracted from either sample type. The immunoSEQ Assay, a bias-controlled multiplex PCR, was used to amplify TCRbeta CDR3 regions from genomic DNA. The study's processing was this. The number of nucleated cells in each sample was estimated from the amplification of reference gene primers within the assay. To quantify the absolute abundance of each unique TCRbeta CDR3 rearrangement, sequence reads were collapsed and filtered. For each sample, productive Simpson clonality was calculated as the square root of Simpson's diversity index across productive rearrangements. Imported from immuneACCESS, the table was reduced by TCRdb to in-frame sequences with V and J called. These copies leave out some clones; in studies compared against another copy, an unresolved V gene accounts for under half, and the cause of the remainder is not known. V, J and clone size reflect that table, while D and trimming were determined from the DNA. The sample table lists about 360,000 clones, roughly 86% of them with a count of one. The ten largest clones capture 1.1% of the sample.

This chain is built from TRBV5-5 and TRBJ1-1; the best D guess is TRBD1, with 6 bases matching. This receptor was obtained from a human donor with acute or convalescent COVID-19. The donor label of this sample is uncertain. Input material: peripheral blood. Here the CDR3 is given as CASSPWGLRNTEAFF. The nucleotide sequence is TGTGCCAGCAGCCCGTGGGGGCTCCGGAACACTGAAGCTTTCTTT.